This T cell receptor beta chain appears in the sequencing data of a study of early stage breast cancer tumors. Study at large: The ER+/PR+/HER2- tumors included seven or eight ductal and four lobular carcinomas. Study-wide findings and caveats: Chain pairing and CD4, CD8 or FOXP3 expression were not captured. Blood repertoires resembled normal breast more than tumor.

A note on this clone: Its target is not known.

Sequencing was performed with immunoSEQ multiplex PCR; in TCRdb, only in-frame clones are kept and a portion is missing. The sample lists some 4,500 clones, roughly 57% occurring once. V shed 5 bases, J shed 0 bases, and the junction held 6 bases outside the gene matches. Per germline, CDR1 MRHNA and CDR2 SNTAGT. This CDR3 comprises 16 residues. The receptor's source is a person in their fifties or sixties with breast cancer. The chain joins TRBV6-4 to TRBJ2-3; 9 bases fit TRBD2. The material sequenced was breast tumor tissue. The CDR3 nucleotides read TGTGCCAGCAGTCCATTAGCGGGGGATAGCACAGATACGCAGTATTTT. Translated: CASSPLAGDSTDTQYF.